This entry lists 30 T cell receptor beta chains sequenced from one sample in a study of post-analysis software for immune sequencing data. Study-wide findings and caveats: Patients showed TRBV5-6, TRBV5-1 and TRBV20-1 among four to six TRBV segments more frequent than in controls.

Incorporated into the TCR beta cDNA libraries were unique molecular identifiers, which served to reduce PCR and sequencing biases. TCRdb re-called the PCR reads with MiXCR, one entry per CDR3 protein. The profile covers approximately 770,000 distinct CDR3 sequences, with 46% appearing a single time and roughly 4.4% taken by the ten largest. Antigens of these TCRs are unknown. The sequenced sample consisted of blood. Receptors were obtained from a girl between 10 and 17 years old with multiple sclerosis.

The J gene is TRBJ2-7, the V gene TRBV29-1; 8 bases agree with TRBD1. The CDR3 has 13 amino acids. The J segment lost 1 base and the V segment lost 4 bases, leaving 3 bases of the junction unmatched. CDR1 is SQVTM and CDR2 is ANQGSEA in the germline V gene. The CDR3 DNA is TGCAGCGTTGCCGGGACAGGATCCTACGAGCAGTACTTC. It specifies CSVAGTGSYEQYF.

With regard to this clonotype: The junction does not match germline at one end; this may be a read error. The J gene is TRBJ1-4, the V gene TRBV7-9; 8 nucleotides match TRBD1. The CDR3 sequence is 14 residues long. Germline V gives CDR1 SEHNR, CDR2 FQNEAQ (reference sequence). CDR3 loop: CASSLVRGPEKRFF. For the CDR3, the DNA is TGTGCCAGCAGCTTAGTCAGGGGGCCGGAAAAACGGTTTTTT.

The chain recombines TRBV24-1 with TRBJ2-3; D is undetermined. There are 12 residues in the CDR3. Germline lookup yields CDR1 KGHDR and CDR2 SFDVKD. V dropped 6 bases and J dropped 6 bases, with 9 bases sitting between them. The CDR3 here is CATSNPTDTQYF. DNA of the CDR3: TGTGCCACCAGTAACCCGACTGATACGCAGTATTTT.

The chain recombines TRBV5-1 with TRBJ1-5; 9 bases are a match to TRBD1. In germline, CDR1 is SGHRS, CDR2 YFSETQ. V dropped 4 bases and J dropped 3; count of bases not matched to a gene: 5. The CDR3 spans 15 residues. CDR3 DNA: TGCGCCAGCAGCATTGGGACAGGGATCAATCAGCCCCAGCATTTT. This codes for CASSIGTGINQPQHF. The full variable domain, with the rest looked up from reference TRBV5-1 and TRBJ1-5, is KAGVTQTPRYLIKTRGQQVTLSCSPISGHRSVSWYQQTPGQGLQFLFEYFSETQRNKGNFPGRFSGRQFSNSRSEMNVSTLELGDSALYLCASSIGTGINQPQHFGDGTRLSIL.

The gene calls are TRBV21-1 and TRBJ1-5; the listed D gene, TRBD1, was not tested against the DNA. TRBV21-1 is listed as a pseudogene. CDR3 length equals 15 residues. The CDR3 here is CASSNGGRVNQPQHF. The DNA for the CDR3 is TGTGCCAGCAGCAATGGGGGTCGGGTGAATCAGCCCCAGCATTTT.

The rearrangement uses TRBV12-3 or TRBV12-4 and TRBJ1-2; perhaps TRBD1 as D (6 bases). This CDR3 comprises 15 residues. Trimming removed 6 bases at V and 7 bases at J, with 21 bases between. DNA for the CDR3: TGTGCCAGCAGAAAACGGGACACATCAACGTCTGGCTACACCTTC. It codes for CASRKRDTSTSGYTF.

This clonotype has ten or more counts. V usage is TRBV6-6 and J usage is TRBJ1-2, with TRBD1 matching over 8 bases. J lost 4 bases, V lost 5 bases, and 6 bases had no gene match. The V gene's germline CDR1 is MNHNY and CDR2 SVGAGI (reference sequence). The CDR3 is 14 residues long. The CDR3 DNA follows: TGTGCCAGCAGTGACAGGGGATTAGGCTATGGCTACACCTTC. Its translation is CASSDRGLGYGYTF.

As concerns this clonotype: The junction and the germline gene differ at one end; a read error may be behind it. The gene calls are TRBV13 and TRBJ2-5, with 14 bases fitting TRBD2. Germline V gives CDR1 PRHDT, CDR2 FYEKMQ (reference sequence). This CDR3 has 17 residues. CDR3 nucleotides: TGTGTCAGCAGCTTATACATACGACTAGCGGGAGGGCGAGAGCAGTACTTC. Protein product: CVSSLYIRLAGGREQYF.

This clonotype came up a few times. In nucleotides, the CDR3 is TGTGCCAGCAGCTGGACAGGGTCTCGGGAGCAGTACTTC. Its protein product is CASSWTGSREQYF. The rearrangement joins TRBV7-9 to TRBJ2-7, with TRBD1 identical over 8 bases. This CDR3 is built from 13 residues. The germline gives CDR1 SEHNR, CDR2 FQNEAQ (reference sequence). Unmatched junction bases numbered 6, after V lost 4 bases and J lost 7 bases.

This clonotype has just one count. The chain carries TRBV14 and TRBJ2-7, with 9 positions matching TRBD1. Per germline, CDR1 SGHDN and CDR2 FVKESK. J lost 4 bases, V lost 3 bases, and 4 bases had no gene match. This CDR3 comprises 14 residues. CDR3 coding DNA: TGTGCCAGCAGCCATGGGACAGGGCCGTACGAGCAGTACTTC. This sequence encodes CASSHGTGPYEQYF.

This clonotype occurred once. CDR3 loop: CSVAASGRAKKNEQYF. As DNA, the CDR3 is TGCAGCGTTGCAGCTAGCGGGAGGGCCAAGAAGAACGAGCAGTACTTC. V gene TRBV29-1 combines with J gene TRBJ2-4; 12 nucleotides agree with TRBD2. The closer fit of TRBJ2-7 to the DNA end suggests the J call may be wrong. CDR3 length equals 16 residues. Germline assignment: CDR1 SQVTM and CDR2 ANQGSEA.

The chain joins TRBV12-3 or TRBV12-4 to TRBJ2-7; 10 nucleotides line up with TRBD2. The CDR3 loop spans 16 amino acids. V dropped 4 bases and J dropped 5; count of bases not matched to a gene: 11. CDR3 in amino acids: CASSSRRLAGVDEQYF. The CDR3 coding sequence is TGTGCCAGCAGTTCCCGGCGCCTAGCGGGAGTAGACGAGCAGTACTTC.

This sequence joins TRBV10-3 and TRBJ1-4; 7 nucleotides line up with TRBD1. The CDR3 has 16 amino acids. J was trimmed by 8 bases and V by 5 bases; bases with no gene match: 14. CDR1 and CDR2 (germline): ENHRY, SYGVKD. In DNA form, the CDR3 reads TGTGCCATCAGTAATACTACCACAGGGGTAGACGAAAAACTGTTTTTT. Translation gives CAISNTTTGVDEKLFF.

Note on this clonotype: One end of the junction is discordant with germline, which a read error may explain. The chain uses TRBV20-1 and TRBJ1-6; 8 nucleotides match TRBD1. Per germline, CDR1 DFQATT and CDR2 SNEGSKA (reference sequence). The CDR3 length is 14 residues. The CDR3 DNA reads TGCAGTGCCAGGGGGGGACAGGACGATTCACCCCCCCACTTT. This codes for CSARGGQDDSPPHF.

The chain's CDR3 is CSVRTDTDTQYF. CDR3 DNA sequence: TGCAGCGTTCGAACAGACACAGATACGCAGTATTTT. This chain links TRBV29-1 with TRBJ2-3; D is unclear. Trimming took off 5 bases at V and 2 bases at J, with 8 bases between the two ends. The CDR3 contains 12 residues. Looked up from germline, CDR1 is SQVTM and CDR2 is ANQGSEA.

This chain links TRBV29-1 with TRBJ2-1, with 13 bases that match TRBD2. The CDR3 has 14 amino acids. Trimming at V came to 5 bases and at J to 4 bases, leaving 2 bases not matched to a gene. Per the germline V gene, CDR1 is SQVTM and CDR2 is ANQGSEA. In DNA form, the CDR3 reads TGCAGCGTTTGGACTAGCGGGGGATACAATGAGCAGTTCTTC. The encoded protein is CSVWTSGGYNEQFF.

V and J are TRBV20-1 and TRBJ2-3; 9 nucleotides match TRBD2. The CDR3 contains 14 residues. With 2 bases clipped from V and 4 bases from J, the junction kept 4 bases outside the gene matches. CDR1 is DFQATT and CDR2 is SNEGSKA in the germline V gene (reference sequence). CDR3 in DNA: TGCAGTGCTAGACTAGCGGGAAGTGCAGATACGCAGTATTTT. This gives the protein CSARLAGSADTQYF.

This sequence joins TRBV12-3 or TRBV12-4 and TRBJ2-1; D possibly matches TRBD1 or TRBD2 (6 bases each). The ends were cut back, 3 bases at V and 10 bases at J, with 10 bases in the middle. The length of the CDR3 is 12 residues. CDR3 sequence: CASSFGGAEQFF. DNA of the CDR3: TGTGCCAGCAGTTTCGGGGGCGCGGAGCAGTTCTTC.

CDR3 in DNA: TGTGCCAGCAGTGAATTTTCGGAGCCCACTGAAGCTTTCTTT. Protein: CASSEFSEPTEAFF. The V and J genes are TRBV6-1 and TRBJ1-1, with D uncertain. V was shortened by 2 bases and J by 4 bases, with 11 bases between the two germline ends. This CDR3 is built from 14 residues. Per germline, CDR1 MNHNS and CDR2 SASEGT.

V is TRBV6-2 or TRBV6-3 and J is TRBJ1-4; possible D gene TRBD1, 6 bases. V was cut by 10 bases and J by 8 bases, with 14 bases left in between. The CDR3 spans 12 residues. Germline V gene sequence: CDR1 MNHEY, CDR2 SVGEGT. CDR3 in DNA: TGTGCCACGCAACAGGGAAGAGAAAAACTGTTTTTT. The encoded protein is CATQQGREKLFF.

The chain uses TRBV6-5 and TRBJ1-6, with D uncertain. The V and J ends lost 6 bases and 9 bases respectively, with 9 bases between them. Germline-derived CDR1 and CDR2 are MNHEY and SVGAGI. The CDR3 sequence is 12 residues long. Written as DNA, the CDR3 is TGTGCCAGCAGCCGACCCGGTTCACCCCTCCACTTT. Translated, it gives CASSRPGSPLHF.

The table lists this clonotype with a few counts. V gene TRBV4-3 combines with J gene TRBJ2-7, with 7 bases fitting TRBD2. The DNA matches TRBJ2-5 better at its end, which makes the J call doubtful. The CDR3 runs 15 residues. In germline, CDR1 is LGHNA, CDR2 YSLEER. The CDR3 DNA follows: TGCGCCAGCAGCCAACATCGGGGGGTAGGAGAGACCCAGTACTTC. Its protein is CASSQHRGVGETQYF.

This clonotype was detected only a few times. The chain couples TRBV27 to TRBJ2-4, with D possibly matching TRBD1 (5 bases). The DNA end is a closer match to TRBJ2-7, so the J assignment may be wrong. In germline, CDR1 is MNHEY, CDR2 SMNVEV (reference sequence). CDR3 size: 11 residues. DNA of the CDR3: TGTGCCAGCAGGTGGGGCCTCGAGCAGTACTTC. Residues: CASRWGLEQYF.

This clonotype has a single count. V usage is TRBV28 and J usage is TRBJ2-1; D unclear. Germline CDR1 and CDR2: MDHEN and SYDVKM. The V end was cut by 0 bases, the J end by 3 bases, with 6 bases between. This CDR3 comprises 14 residues. The CDR3 here is CASSLWSGYNEQFF. Written as DNA, the CDR3 is TGTGCCAGCAGTTTATGGTCGGGCTACAATGAGCAGTTCTTC.

A single count supports this clonotype. The chain combines TRBV7-2 with TRBJ2-7; 10 bases agree with TRBD2. V shed 5 bases and J 1 base; nucleotides not matched to a gene: 17. There are 19 residues in the CDR3. The V gene's germline CDR1 is SGHTA and CDR2 FQGNSA. CDR3 bases: TGTGCCAGCAGCAAAATCCCGTTGGAGGGACTAGCGCGTTCCTACGAGCAGTACTTC. It specifies CASSKIPLEGLARSYEQYF.

This clonotype occurred a few times. The V gene is TRBV18, the J gene TRBJ2-7, with D possibly matching TRBD2 (5 bases). The V gene's germline CDR1 is KGHSH and CDR2 LQKENI. V shed 5 bases and J shed 2 bases, with 13 bases lying between them. There are 14 residues in the CDR3. CDR3 amino acids: CASSVTTEAYEQYF. The CDR3 DNA reads TGTGCCAGCTCAGTGACTACAGAGGCCTACGAGCAGTACTTC.

This clonotype was seen more than once but under ten times. The chain combines TRBV29-1 with TRBJ2-1; the match to TRBD2 covers 8 bases. Looked up from germline, CDR1 is SQVTM and CDR2 is ANQGSEA. The CDR3 contains 14 residues. The ends lost 0 bases at V and 5 bases at J; junction bases unmatched: 3. CDR3 DNA: TGCAGCGTTGAAGAACTAGCGGAGGACAATGAGCAGTTCTTC. Residues: CSVEELAEDNEQFF.

The chain couples TRBV10-1 to TRBJ2-3, with 14 bases fitting TRBD2. Germline V gene lookup returns CDR1 WNHNN and CDR2 SYGVQD (reference sequence). Germline trimming cut 0 bases from V and 6 bases from J; bases unmatched to any gene: 5. This CDR3 region has 17 residues. DNA of the CDR3: TGCGCCAGCAGTGAGTCTGGGACTAGCGGGAGTTCGGATACGCAGTATTTT. This translates into CASSESGTSGSSDTQYF.

The CDR3 region has the DNA TGTGCCAGCAGCGTAGACGGGAGGGACGGAGAGACCCAGTACTTC. Amino acid sequence: CASSVDGRDGETQYF. The gene calls are TRBV9 and TRBJ2-5; 8 nucleotides agree with TRBD2. Germline CDR1 reads SGDLS; CDR2 reads YYNGEE. Trimming removed 0 bases from V and 4 bases from J; junction bases left unmatched: 5. This CDR3 has 15 residues.

The chain recombines TRBV20-1 with TRBJ2-7; D unclear. Trimming cost V 0 bases and J 2 bases, with 5 bases left between them. In germline, CDR1 is DFQATT, CDR2 SNEGSKA (reference sequence). The CDR3 contains 12 residues. The DNA of the CDR3 is TGCAGTGCTAGAGACAGCACCTACGAGCAGTACTTC. Its protein is CSARDSTYEQYF.